This T cell receptor beta chain was documented in a study of T cells in women clearing cervical HPV infection. Study-level findings and limits: Cases and controls were distinguished at AUC about 0.79 by richness and V genes.

This CDR3 region has 13 residues. Germline values: CDR1 LNHDA, CDR2 SQIVND (reference sequence). Profiling relied on immunoSEQ multiplex PCR, and the TCRdb table lists in-frame clones only, not all of them. This sample's clone table lists tens of thousands of clones. Comment on this clone: Its antigen remains unknown. The read ends 3 residues before the CDR3 terminus; that terminus is restored from the germline J gene.

The TCR was taken from a woman aged 18 to 75 with a cervical HPV16 infection that either progressed to CIN3+ or cleared (not recorded which). Input material: blood buffy coat. V usage is TRBV19 and J usage is TRBJ1-2; D remains ambiguous. The CDR3: CASRVAGADTYTF. Partial CDR3 DNA: TGTGCCAGTAGAGTAGCGGGAGCCGATACC.